This T cell receptor beta chain originates from a study of blood T cell repertoires in COVID-19. The wider study: Researchers got acute and convalescent COVID-19 samples from the United States, Italy and Spain. The cDNA or gDNA used as material had been derived from T cells, B-cell-depleted T cells, or PBMCs.

V gave up 2 bases and J gave up 9 bases, with 15 bases separating them. The CDR3 totals 13 residues. The germline gives CDR1 SGHRS, CDR2 YFSETQ. In the original analysis: Amplified reference gene primers provided the basis for estimating nucleated cell counts. Only in-frame clones appear in the TCRdb table, and some are missing; sequencing was by immunoSEQ multiplex PCR. V and J calls and clone size are copied from that table; D and trimming were computed from the DNA. There are roughly 230,000 clones in the sample; 80% to 90% occur only once, and over 9.5% lies in the top ten. The chain employs TRBV5-1 and TRBJ2-7; a weak D match, TRBD2 (6 bases). The sample taken for sequencing was peripheral blood. This TCR derives from a woman over 75 with COVID-19, enrolled during active disease. In DNA form, the CDR3 reads TGCGCCAGCAGCTTACCCTCGGACGGGGGGCAGTACTTC. It specifies CASSLPSDGGQYF.